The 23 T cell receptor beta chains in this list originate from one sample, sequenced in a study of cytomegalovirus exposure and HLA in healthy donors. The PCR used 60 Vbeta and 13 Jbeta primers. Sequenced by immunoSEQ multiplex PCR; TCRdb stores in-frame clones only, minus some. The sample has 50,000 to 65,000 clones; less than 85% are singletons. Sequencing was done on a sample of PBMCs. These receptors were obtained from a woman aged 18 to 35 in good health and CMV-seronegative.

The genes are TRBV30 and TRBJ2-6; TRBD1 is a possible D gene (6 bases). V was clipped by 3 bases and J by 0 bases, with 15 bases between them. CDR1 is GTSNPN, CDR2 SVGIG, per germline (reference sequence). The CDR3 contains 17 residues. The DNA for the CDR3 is TGTGCCTGGAGATTCGTGCAACAGGGCTCTGGGGCCAACGTCCTGACTTTC. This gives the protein CAWRFVQQGSGANVLTF.

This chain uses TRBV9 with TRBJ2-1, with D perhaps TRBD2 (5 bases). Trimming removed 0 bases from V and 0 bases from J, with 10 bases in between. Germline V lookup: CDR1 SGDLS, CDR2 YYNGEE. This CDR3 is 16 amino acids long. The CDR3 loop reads CASSVEEGSSYNEQFF. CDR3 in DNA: TGTGCCAGCAGCGTAGAAGAGGGAAGCTCCTACAATGAGCAGTTCTTC. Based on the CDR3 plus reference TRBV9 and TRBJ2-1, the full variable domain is DSGVTQTPKHLITATGQRVTLRCSPRSGDLSVYWYQQSLDQGLQFLIQYYNGEERAKGNILERFSAQQFPDLHSELNLSSLELGDSALYFCASSVEEGSSYNEQFFGPGTRLTVL.

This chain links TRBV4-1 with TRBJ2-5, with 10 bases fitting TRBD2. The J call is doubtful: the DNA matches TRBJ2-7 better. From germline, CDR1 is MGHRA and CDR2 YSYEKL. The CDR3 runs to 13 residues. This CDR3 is CASSVAGGYEQYF. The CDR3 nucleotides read TGCGCCAGCAGTGTAGCGGGGGGCTACGAGCAGTACTTC.

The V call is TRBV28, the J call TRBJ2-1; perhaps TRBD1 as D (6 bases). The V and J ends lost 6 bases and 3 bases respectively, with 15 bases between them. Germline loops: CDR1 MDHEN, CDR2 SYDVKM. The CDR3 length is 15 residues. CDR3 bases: TGTGCCAGCAGCCCCACACAGGGAGACTACAATGAGCAGTTCTTC. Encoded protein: CASSPTQGDYNEQFF.

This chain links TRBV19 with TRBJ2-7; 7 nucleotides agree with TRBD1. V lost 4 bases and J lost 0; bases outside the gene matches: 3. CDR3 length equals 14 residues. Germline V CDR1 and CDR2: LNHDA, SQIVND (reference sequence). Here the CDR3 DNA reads TGTGCCAGTAGTACCCCAGGGGGCTCCTACGAGCAGTACTTC. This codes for CASSTPGGSYEQYF.

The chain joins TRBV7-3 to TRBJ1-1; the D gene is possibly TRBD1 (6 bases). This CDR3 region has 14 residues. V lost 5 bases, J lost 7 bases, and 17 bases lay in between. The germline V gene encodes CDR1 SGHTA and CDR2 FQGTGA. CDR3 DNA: TGTGCCAGCAGCCAATCCCAGGGGATGGGTGAAGCTTTCTTT. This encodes CASSQSQGMGEAFF.

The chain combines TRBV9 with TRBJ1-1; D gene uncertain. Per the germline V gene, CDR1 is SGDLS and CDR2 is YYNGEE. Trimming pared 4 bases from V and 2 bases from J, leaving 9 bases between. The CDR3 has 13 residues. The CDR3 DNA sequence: TGTGCCAGCAGCCCCCAGATAAACACTGAAGCTTTCTTT. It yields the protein CASSPQINTEAFF.

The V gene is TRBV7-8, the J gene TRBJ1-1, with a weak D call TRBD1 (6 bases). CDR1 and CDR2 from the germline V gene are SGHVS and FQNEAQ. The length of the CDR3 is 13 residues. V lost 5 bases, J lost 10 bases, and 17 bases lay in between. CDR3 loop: CASSQEGGRGAFF. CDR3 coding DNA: TGTGCCAGCAGCCAAGAGGGGGGGCGGGGAGCTTTCTTT.

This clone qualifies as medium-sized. The CDR3: CASSTTAENSPLHF. The CDR3, as DNA: TGTGCCAGCAGTACGACAGCAGAAAATTCACCCCTCCACTTT. The chain couples TRBV6-1 to TRBJ1-6, with D possibly being TRBD1 (5 bases). The CDR3 has 14 residues. Germline V lookup: CDR1 MNHNS, CDR2 SASEGT. V shed 5 bases and J shed 7 bases, with 12 bases lying between them.

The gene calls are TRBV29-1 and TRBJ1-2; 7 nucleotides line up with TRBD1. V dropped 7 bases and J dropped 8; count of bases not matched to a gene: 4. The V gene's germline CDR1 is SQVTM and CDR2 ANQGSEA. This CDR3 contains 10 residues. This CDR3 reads CSARDRGYTF. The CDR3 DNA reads TGCAGCGCAAGGGACAGAGGCTACACCTTC.

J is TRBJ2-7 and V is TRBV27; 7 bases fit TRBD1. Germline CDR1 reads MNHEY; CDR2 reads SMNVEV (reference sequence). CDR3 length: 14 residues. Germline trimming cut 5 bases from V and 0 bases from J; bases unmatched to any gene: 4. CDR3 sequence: CASSPQGSSYEQYF. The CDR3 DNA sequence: TGTGCCAGCAGTCCACAGGGGAGCTCCTACGAGCAGTACTTC.

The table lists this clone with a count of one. The CDR3: CATYGSGSTYEQYF. The DNA of the CDR3 is TGTGCCACCTACGGGAGCGGGAGTACCTACGAGCAGTACTTC. The V gene is TRBV28, the J gene TRBJ2-7; 8 positions match TRBD2. After removal of 10 bases from V and 2 bases from J, the junction contained 10 bases not matched to a gene. The CDR3 totals 14 residues. The V gene's germline CDR1 is MDHEN and CDR2 SYDVKM.

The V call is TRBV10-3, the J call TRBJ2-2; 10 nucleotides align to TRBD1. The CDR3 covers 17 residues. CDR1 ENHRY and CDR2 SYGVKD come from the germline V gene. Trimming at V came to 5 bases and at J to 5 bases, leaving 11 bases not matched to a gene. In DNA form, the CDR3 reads TGTGCCATCAGTCCGTTAGGACAGGGGGATTGGACCGGGGAGCTGTTTTTT. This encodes CAISPLGQGDWTGELFF.

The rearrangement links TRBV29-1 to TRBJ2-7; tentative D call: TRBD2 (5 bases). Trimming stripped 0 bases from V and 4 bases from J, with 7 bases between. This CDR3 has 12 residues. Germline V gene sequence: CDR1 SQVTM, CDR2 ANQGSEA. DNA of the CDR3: TGCAGCGTTGAAGAACGGGATTACGAGCAGTACTTC. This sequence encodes CSVEERDYEQYF.

In DNA form, the CDR3 reads TGTGCCAGCAGCTCCGACCGAGGGGACATCCCTACCGGGACTAGCGGGGAGCAGTACTTC. It specifies CASSSDRGDIPTGTSGEQYF. This rearrangement joins TRBV13 to TRBJ2-7, with TRBD2 matching over 12 bases. Trimming at V came to 4 bases and at J to 7 bases, leaving 23 bases not matched to a gene. The CDR3 length is 20 residues. Per the germline V gene, CDR1 is PRHDT and CDR2 is FYEKMQ (reference sequence).

The CDR3 loop is CASSLDRAGTGYDYEQYF. The CDR3 bases are TGCGCCAGCAGCTTGGACCGTGCCGGGACAGGGTATGACTACGAGCAGTACTTC. The chain links TRBV5-1 to TRBJ2-7, with 9 bases fitting TRBD1. Germline V lookup: CDR1 SGHRS, CDR2 YFSETQ. Unmatched junction bases numbered 13, after V lost 0 bases and J lost 3 bases. The CDR3 spans 18 residues.

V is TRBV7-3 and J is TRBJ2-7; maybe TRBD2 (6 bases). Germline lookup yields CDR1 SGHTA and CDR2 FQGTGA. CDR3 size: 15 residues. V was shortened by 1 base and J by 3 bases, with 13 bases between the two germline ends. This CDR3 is CASSLKVGAGYEQYF. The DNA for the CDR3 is TGTGCCAGCAGCTTAAAAGTGGGAGCGGGCTACGAGCAGTACTTC.

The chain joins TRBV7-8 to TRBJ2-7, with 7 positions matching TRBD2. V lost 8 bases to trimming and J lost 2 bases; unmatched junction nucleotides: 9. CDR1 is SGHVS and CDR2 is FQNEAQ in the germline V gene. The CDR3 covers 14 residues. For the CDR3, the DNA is TGTGCCAGCCTTGAGGCGGGAGTAACCTACGAGCAGTACTTC. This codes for CASLEAGVTYEQYF.

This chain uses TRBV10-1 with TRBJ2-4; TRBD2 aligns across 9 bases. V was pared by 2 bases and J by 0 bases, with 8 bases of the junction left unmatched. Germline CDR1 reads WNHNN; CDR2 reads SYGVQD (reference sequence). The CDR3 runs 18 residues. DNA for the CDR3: TGCGCCAGCAGTGAGAGGGTAGCGGGGGACATAGCCAAAAACATTCAGTACTTC. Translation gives CASSERVAGDIAKNIQYF.

CDR3 sequence (DNA): TGCAGCGCCGGGACTAGCCGCAATGAGCAGTTCTTC. Translated: CSAGTSRNEQFF. The J gene is TRBJ2-1, the V gene TRBV29-1; 9 nucleotides line up with TRBD2. The V gene end was trimmed by 7 bases and the J gene end by 6 bases; junction bases not matched to a gene: 4. CDR3 length: 12 amino acids. CDR1 and CDR2 (germline): SQVTM, ANQGSEA.

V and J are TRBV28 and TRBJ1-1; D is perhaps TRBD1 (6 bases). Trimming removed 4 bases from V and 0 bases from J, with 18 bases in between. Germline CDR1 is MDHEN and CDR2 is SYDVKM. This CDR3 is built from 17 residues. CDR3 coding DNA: TGTGCCAGCAGTTCGGACAGCAGTCCGGTCATGAACACTGAAGCTTTCTTT. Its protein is CASSSDSSPVMNTEAFF.

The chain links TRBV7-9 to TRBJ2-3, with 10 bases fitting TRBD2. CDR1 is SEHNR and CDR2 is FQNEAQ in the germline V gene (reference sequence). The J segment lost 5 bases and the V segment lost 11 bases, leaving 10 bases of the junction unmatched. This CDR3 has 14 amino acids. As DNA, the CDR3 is TGTGCCCGACCAGCGGGAGGGCCGGGAGATACGCAGTATTTT. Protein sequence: CARPAGGPGDTQYF.

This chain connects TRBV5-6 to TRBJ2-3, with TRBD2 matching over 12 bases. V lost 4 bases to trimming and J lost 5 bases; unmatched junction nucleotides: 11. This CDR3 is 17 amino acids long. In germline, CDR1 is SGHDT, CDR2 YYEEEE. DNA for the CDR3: TGTGCCAGCAGCCGGTCGGTGACTAGCGGGAGTCGAGATACGCAGTATTTT. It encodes CASSRSVTSGSRDTQYF.